This T cell receptor (beta chain) derives from a study of blood T cell repertoires in COVID-19 (TCRdb year 2020). Turning to the overall study: Collaborator samples came from the United States, Italy and Spain and covered acute and convalescent phases of COVID-19. The repertoires were made available in a free public database intended to serve as a resource for research on the immune response to SARS-CoV-2. Samples came from the ongoing ImmuneRACE study (first 160 participants) plus 1,254 subjects from 6 global collaborators. The sample metadata nearly always contained a de-identified subject ID, COVID-19 status, age in years and sex. Subjects who had been exposed to COVID-19, were actively infected with it, or had recovered from it provided the deeply sampled blood TCRbeta repertoires that made up the dataset. The prospective study material was composed of cDNA or gDNA derived from T cells, B-cell-depleted T cells, or PBMCs. Where HLA class I and class II types were available, the types were taken from metadata supplied by the sample provider, not from assay-based typing. Study-wide findings and limitations: Clinical and demographic metadata were provided uncurated, with the amount varying by source and participant.

In regard to this clone: Its binding antigen is unknown. Base-call qualities are not available, and no considerably larger clone is one nucleotide away.

The CDR3 runs 12 residues from the cysteine to the phenylalanine. Only CDR3 DNA remains: 36 bases, in frame from the first base. V gives up 3 bases and J gives up 4 bases, and the segment between their germline ends measures 9 bases. CDR1 and CDR2, per the germline V gene, are SQVTM and ANQGSEA. TCRbeta CDR3 regions were amplified from genomic DNA by means of the immunoSEQ Assay, a bias-controlled multiplex PCR. The authors processed their data as follows. The number of nucleated cells in each sample was estimated by amplification of reference gene primers within the assay. To quantify the absolute abundance of each unique TCRbeta CDR3 rearrangement, sequence reads were collapsed and filtered. For each sample, productive Simpson clonality was calculated by taking the square root of Simpson's diversity index across productive rearrangements. This immuneACCESS table, as held by TCRdb, lists in-frame sequences with V and J called but not all clones. Of the missing ones, under half trace to an unresolved V gene in checked studies; the others have no known cause. The V and J calls and clone size are taken from that table; D and trimming were inferred from the DNA. The sample yields around 300,000 clones; roughly 86% were counted once. Of the sample, about a tenth is held by the ten largest clones.

Participants in the prospective study were enrolled through a virtual design, were aged about 18 to 100 years, and lived in roughly 26 United States geographic areas. In the prospective study, cohorts were assigned on the basis of participant-reported clinical history obtained from a screening survey and a study questionnaire. Recovered participants in ImmuneRACE Cohort 3 were defined by two consecutive negative NP/OP PCR tests, clearance by a healthcare professional, or resolution of symptoms. Each participant in the prospective study had whole blood, serum and a nasopharyngeal or oropharyngeal swab collected by mobile phlebotomists. Participants in the prospective study had the option to provide additional blood draws and questionnaires over a roughly 2-month period. Before DNA extraction, blood samples from the prospective study were shipped at room temperature or frozen.

Here the chain combines TRBV29-1 and TRBJ1-1; D gene: possibly TRBD1, on 5 matching bases. The specimen sequenced was PBMCs or T cells enriched from blood (not recorded which). This clonotype originated in a woman between 25 and 40 years old who had recovered from COVID-19. Here is the DNA: TGCAGCGTTGATACAGGCAGCACTGAAGCTTTCTTT. The translation is CSVDTGSTEAFF.